A selection of T cell receptor beta chains follows, all from one sample in a study of CD8+ T cells in alopecia areata. Sequencing used immunoSEQ multiplex PCR; TCRdb keeps in-frame clones, though not all of them. The sample carries more than 200,000 clones, less than 50% recorded once. This specimen consisted of CD4+ T cells sorted from blood, obtained at approximately week 36, from a patient treated with tofacitinib. All receptors come from a human donor with alopecia areata. Each CDR3 is given with its conserved first and last residue. D genes are given only for firm matches. Clone size, where shown, is once, few, many, or a class for clones that have expanded.

clone_size j_call v_call d_call cdr3_aa cdr3_nt
once TRBJ2-2 TRBV4-2 . CASSQESSSTGELFF TGTGCCAGCAGCCAAGAATCTTCCTCTACCGGGGAGCTGTTTTTT
once TRBJ2-7 TRBV25-1 TRBD2 CASSLAGGKGEYEQYF TGTGCCAGCAGCCTAGCGGGGGGGAAAGGGGAGTACGAGCAGTACTTC
few TRBJ2-3 TRBV29-1 TRBD1 CSAWGQGSFTDTQYF TGCAGCGCTTGGGGACAGGGAAGTTTCACAGATACGCAGTATTTT
. TRBJ2-5 TRBV30 . CAWSERTTRGETQYF TGTGCCTGGAGTGAAAGGACCACGAGGGGAGAGACCCAGTACTTC
. TRBJ2-3 TRBV29-1 TRBD1 CSVLTGGTQYF TGCAGCGTCCTGACAGGGGGTACGCAGTATTTT
. TRBJ2-1 TRBV10-3 . CAISESSPGARNEQFF TGTGCCATCAGTGAGTCGTCCCCCGGGGCCCGAAACGAGCAGTTCTTC
. TRBJ2-4 TRBV25-1 TRBD2 CASSVAGGPGIQYF TGTGCCAGCAGTGTAGCGGGAGGGCCAGGGATTCAGTACTTC
. TRBJ1-1 TRBV7-8 . CASSLNDRQAFF TGTGCCAGCAGCTTAAACGACAGGCAAGCTTTCTTT
. TRBJ2-7 TRBV11-2 TRBD1 CASSPQTGAVYF TGTGCCAGCAGCCCCCAGACAGGGGCGGTGTACTTC
. TRBJ2-6 TRBV6-5 . CASRLVTQGSNVLTF TGTGCCAGCAGGCTAGTGACCCAGGGATCCAACGTCCTGACTTTC
. TRBJ2-4 TRBV7-9 . CASSLDTRGWGNIQYF TGTGCCAGCAGCTTAGATACCAGGGGCTGGGGAAACATTCAGTACTTC
. TRBJ2-7 TRBV6-5 . CASSTVDEQYF TGTGCCAGCAGCACGGTGGACGAGCAGTACTTC
few TRBJ1-1 TRBV2 TRBD1 CASSVDRVNTEAFF TGTGCCAGCAGTGTCGACAGGGTGAACACTGAAGCTTTCTTT
. TRBJ2-2 TRBV9 . CASSSSVGGNTGELFF TGTGCCAGCAGCTCCTCTGTGGGCGGAAACACCGGGGAGCTGTTTTTT
. TRBJ2-2 TRBV15 . CATSRVGDTGELFF TGTGCCACCAGCAGAGTAGGAGACACCGGGGAGCTGTTTTTT
. TRBJ2-1 TRBV2 . CASSDFYNEQFF TGTGCCAGCAGTGATTTCTACAATGAGCAGTTCTTC
few TRBJ1-1 TRBV7-6 . CASSLVSGHTEAFF TGTGCCAGCAGCTTAGTGTCAGGGCACACTGAAGCTTTCTTT
. TRBJ2-7 TRBV9 . CASSVMKQGGEQYF TGTGCCAGCAGCGTGATGAAACAGGGCGGCGAGCAGTACTTC
. TRBJ2-5 TRBV5-1 TRBD2 CASSGRGLAAQETQYF TGCGCCAGCAGCGGAAGGGGACTAGCGGCCCAAGAGACCCAGTACTTC
. TRBJ2-5 TRBV6-1 . CASSLAVGETQYF TGTGCCAGCAGCCTCGCTGTGGGGGAGACCCAGTACTTC
. TRBJ1-1 TRBV2 . CASSTWDLEAFF TGTGCCAGCAGTACCTGGGACCTTGAAGCTTTCTTT
. TRBJ2-2 TRBV5-1 . CASSLDYGELFF TGCGCCAGCAGCTTGGACTACGGGGAGCTGTTTTTT